This TCR beta chain derives from a study of T cell responses to AZD1222 COVID-19 vaccine. Doses given second, at about 4 or about 12 weeks, were pooled. Some clones are missing from TCRdb's copy, which holds only in-frame ones; the method was immunoSEQ multiplex PCR. The sample consists of 40,000 to 55,000 clones, about 90% of them appearing once. The germline gives CDR1 SGDLS, CDR2 YYNGEE. The CDR3 consists of 15 residues. V lost 0 bases, J lost 2 bases, and 12 bases lay in between. This TCR was recovered from an adult who received the AZD1222 COVID-19 vaccine. The sample in question was peripheral blood, obtained 28 days after the second AZD1222 dose. The chain joins TRBV9 to TRBJ2-7, with D unresolved. The CDR3 bases are TGTGCCAGCAGCGTAGATCCCAACAGTCCCTACGAGCAGTACTTC. This encodes CASSVDPNSPYEQYF.